These T cell receptor beta chains were read from a single sample in a study of blood T cell repertoires in COVID-19. Repertoires were generated with immunoSEQ multiplex PCR, while TCRdb's copy carries only in-frame clones and drops some. The data contain around 300,000 clones, just over 90% of them singletons. Sequencing was done on a sample of peripheral blood. These receptors all stem from a woman in her thirties with COVID-19, enrolled during active disease. Each CDR3 is given with its conserved first and last residue. Fields, in order: D gene, V gene, J gene, clone size, CDR3 protein, CDR3 DNA. D genes are given only for firm matches. Expanded clones get a size class; other rows say once, few or many, or leave the size out.

>.|TRBV5-4|TRBJ2-7|few
CASSSDRGVSYEQYF
TGTGCCAGCAGCTCGGATAGGGGTGTCTCCTACGAGCAGTACTTC
>.|TRBV2|TRBJ2-7|.
CASSDRTGSYEQYF
TGTGCCAGCAGTGACAGGACTGGCTCCTACGAGCAGTACTTC
>TRBD1|TRBV29-1|TRBJ2-3|.
CSVGVAFSDRGWTDTQYF
TGCAGCGTTGGAGTTGCCTTTTCGGACAGGGGTTGGACAGATACGCAGTATTTT
>.|TRBV5-1|TRBJ1-4|.
CASSLVAGPTNEKLFF
TGCGCCAGCAGCTTGGTTGCGGGCCCAACTAATGAAAAACTGTTTTTT
>TRBD2|TRBV10-3|TRBJ2-7|.
CAISEILAEPSYEQYF
TGTGCCATCAGTGAAATACTAGCGGAACCTTCCTACGAGCAGTACTTC
>TRBD1|TRBV14|TRBJ2-7|.
CASSQEILGTEPYEQYF
TGTGCCAGCAGCCAAGAGATCCTCGGGACAGAGCCCTACGAGCAGTACTTC
>.|TRBV3-1/TRBV3-2|TRBJ1-5|.
CASSPRLGADQPQHF
TGTGCCAGCAGCCCACGGCTAGGAGCGGATCAGCCCCAGCATTTT
>.|TRBV3-1/TRBV3-2|TRBJ2-5|.
CASSQRRDQETQYF
TGTGCCAGCAGCCAAAGGCGGGACCAAGAGACCCAGTACTTC
>.|TRBV4-2|TRBJ1-5|.
CASSQDPGDSNQPQHF
TGTGCCAGCAGCCAAGATCCAGGGGATAGCAATCAGCCCCAGCATTTT
>TRBD1|TRBV7-9|TRBJ2-1|once
CASSLLAGQGLNEQFF
TGTGCCAGCAGCTTATTGGCCGGACAGGGCCTCAATGAGCAGTTCTTC
>TRBD1|TRBV10-3|TRBJ1-1|.
CAINVGGGNTEAFF
TGTGCCATCAATGTAGGGGGCGGGAACACTGAAGCTTTCTTT
>.|TRBV19|TRBJ1-4|.
CASSPPGTNEKLFF
TGTGCCAGTAGTCCGCCCGGGACTAATGAAAAACTGTTTTTT
>.|TRBV19|TRBJ2-1|.
CASSIRLVSGYNEQFF
TGTGCCAGTAGTATAAGGTTGGTCAGCGGGTACAATGAGCAGTTCTTC
>TRBD1|TRBV19|TRBJ2-5|.
CASSPDRGRTETQYF
TGTGCCAGTAGCCCGGACAGGGGGCGCACGGAGACCCAGTACTTC
>TRBD2|TRBV29-1|TRBJ2-7|.
CSMVPSGRTPGVQYF
TGCAGCATGGTCCCTAGCGGGAGGACCCCCGGCGTGCAGTACTTC
>TRBD2|TRBV19|TRBJ2-3|.
CASTPSGRGGTDTQYF
TGTGCCAGTACCCCTAGCGGGAGGGGAGGGACAGATACGCAGTATTTT
>TRBD2|TRBV19|TRBJ2-7|.
CASKQSVTSGVYEQYF
TGTGCCAGTAAACAAAGTGTGACTAGCGGGGTCTACGAGCAGTACTTC
>.|TRBV5-1|TRBJ2-3|.
CASSLERDTQYF
TGCGCCAGCAGCCTAGAAAGAGATACGCAGTATTTT
>TRBD1|TRBV5-4|TRBJ1-5|few
CASSYPGGLSNQPQHF
TGTGCCAGCAGCTACCCAGGGGGCCTTAGCAATCAGCCCCAGCATTTT
>.|TRBV5-1|TRBJ2-6|.
CASGQSGANVLTF
TGCGCCAGCGGACAATCTGGGGCCAACGTCCTGACTTTC
>.|TRBV3-1/TRBV3-2|TRBJ2-7|.
CASSQDFQGYEQYF
TGTGCCAGCAGCCAAGACTTTCAGGGGTACGAGCAGTACTTC
>.|TRBV7-8|TRBJ1-3|once
CASSYLFIGSGNTIYF
TGTGCCAGCAGCTACCTATTTATCGGCTCTGGAAACACCATATATTTT
>TRBD2|TRBV10-3|TRBJ2-1|once
CAISESASGIVYEQFF
TGTGCCATCAGTGAGTCGGCTAGCGGGATAGTGTATGAGCAGTTCTTC
>TRBD1|TRBV15|TRBJ1-2|.
CATSRAGQGAGYGYTF
TGTGCCACCAGCAGAGCAGGACAGGGGGCAGGCTATGGCTACACCTTC
>TRBD1|TRBV18|TRBJ1-5|.
CASSRGQGGNQPQHF
TGTGCCAGCTCCCGAGGACAGGGAGGCAATCAGCCCCAGCATTTT
>.|TRBV9|TRBJ2-3|.
CASSDGGFGGITDTQYF
TGTGCCAGCAGCGATGGAGGGTTTGGGGGGATAACTGATACGCAGTATTTT
>TRBD1|TRBV6-5|TRBJ2-7|.
CASSYQVTGGSDEQYF
TGTGCCAGCAGTTATCAGGTAACAGGGGGCTCCGACGAGCAGTACTTC
>.|TRBV18|TRBJ1-4|.
CASSPPAGLDEKLFF
TGTGCCAGCTCACCACCGGCAGGGTTGGACGAAAAACTGTTTTTT
>TRBD2|TRBV6-6|TRBJ2-5|once
CASRGTSGQETQYF
TGTGCCAGCAGAGGGACTAGCGGCCAAGAGACCCAGTACTTC
>TRBD2|TRBV24-1|TRBJ2-1|.
CATSGLAGYNEQFF
TGTGCCACCAGTGGACTAGCGGGATACAATGAGCAGTTCTTC
>.|TRBV6-5|TRBJ1-5|.
CASEGGVGQPQHF
TGTGCCAGCGAAGGGGGAGTAGGGCAGCCCCAGCATTTT
>TRBD1|TRBV11-2|TRBJ2-7|.
CASSLVRGNEQYF
TGTGCCAGCAGCTTAGTCAGGGGGAACGAGCAGTACTTC
>TRBD1|TRBV5-1|TRBJ2-7|.
CASSQGQISYEQYF
TGCGCCAGCAGCCAGGGACAGATCTCCTACGAGCAGTACTTC
>TRBD2|TRBV7-8|TRBJ2-7|.
CASSRDTTSGSYEQYF
TGTGCCAGCAGCCGAGATACGACTAGCGGGAGCTACGAGCAGTACTTC
>TRBD1|TRBV6-1|TRBJ1-1|.
CASSELPQGGGTEAFF
TGTGCCAGCAGTGAACTTCCACAGGGGGGAGGCACTGAAGCTTTCTTT
>.|TRBV10-3|TRBJ1-1|.
CAISAPSGDEAFF
TGTGCCATCAGTGCCCCATCGGGGGACGAAGCTTTCTTT
>.|TRBV7-3|TRBJ2-2|.
CASSLGPTGAGELFF
TGTGCCAGCAGCTTAGGCCCGACAGGCGCCGGGGAGCTGTTTTTT
>.|TRBV3-1/TRBV3-2|TRBJ2-7|.
CASSPLGAGGYEQYF
TGTGCCAGCAGCCCGCTGGGTGCAGGAGGCTACGAGCAGTACTTC